Below, one T cell receptor beta chain is given with its context. No cognate antigen has been identified for it. No base qualities exist here, and no much larger clone lies one base off it. CDR1 and CDR2, looked up from the germline V gene (reference sequence), are MNHEY and SMNVEV. The germline V end is reduced by 5 bases and the J end by 1 base; junction bases left unmatched: 9. The CDR3 holds 18 amino acids from the cysteine to the phenylalanine. Just the 54-base CDR3 DNA is kept, in frame starting at base 1. The data are from a study of cytomegalovirus exposure and HLA in healthy donors (dated by TCRdb to 2016 to 2017). Context from the whole study: An earlier analysis of 587 of the donors reported approximately 290 Gb of sequence data and some 120 million unique TCR beta sequences from roughly 180 million T cells. About 300 gigabases of sequencing data and 80 million or so unique TCR sequences were included in an early release covering roughly 600 HLA-typed donors. Among the roughly 400 genotyped donors, more than 70% belonged to the genetic ancestry cluster associated with self-reported Caucasian donors. The study aimed to test whether signatures of past pathogen exposure could be identified by cataloging public T cell receptors. The T cell repertoires of around 730 subjects were profiled by immunosequencing and related to cytomegalovirus serostatus. Besides the first cohort of more than 650 subjects, a separate validation cohort made up of 120 different subjects was used. To predict cytomegalovirus infection status, the study brought together high-throughput TCR immunosequencing, statistical association of individual TCRs with disease status, and machine learning. In a later analysis, previously published TCR beta repertoires from some 640 donors were re-analyzed and high-resolution HLA genotyping was added so that TCR occurrence patterns could be studied. Rather than using new phenotypic data, the later analysis identified candidate immune exposures from TCR beta sequences and from how often those sequences occurred across donors. An earlier analysis of around 580 of the donors used high-throughput TCR beta sequencing to judge whether each TCR beta V gene segment behaved as functional or pseudogenic. Alongside the repertoire data, information on donor age, sex, ethnicity and CMV serostatus was compiled. Genome-wide SNP genotypes for about 60% of the 666 donors were used in a later genetic analysis, which treated that subset as a discovery cohort. Every discovery cohort repertoire had been produced on one sequencing platform. Class I and class II HLA loci were covered by the typing at four-digit resolution. Typing coverage differed by locus: A, B, C, DRB1 and DQB1 were typed in roughly 629-630 donors, DQA1 in 500 to 550, DPA1 in 600 to 610, and DPB1 in just under 490. Because of strong linkage in the cohort, 5 or 6 DR-DQ haplotypes were treated as single units for association and clustering. Across about 380 genotyped donors of the cohort, an average of roughly 230,000 unique TCR beta nucleotide sequences per donor were sequenced, and 15% to 20% of those sequences were non-productive.

The research as a whole found: Roughly uniform sequencing depth across donors was assumed in presence/absence analyses, although this assumption may not hold. CMV serostatus was the only immune exposure information available for the cohort. The study gave a list of 150 to 200 TCR beta chains associated with cytomegalovirus. Because HLA typing was missing for some donors at each locus, association tests included only the typed subset. This cohort had only TCR beta chains sequenced, and the lack of alpha or paired-chain data limited which features could be detected. A later analysis found that TCR association rates varied across HLA loci, with DRB1 alleles showing the most associated TCRs and HLA-C alleles the fewest. A few of the identified cytomegalovirus-associated TCR beta chains were confirmed in vitro to be specific for cytomegalovirus antigens. The 87-base-pair reads could not distinguish some IMGT-functional V segments, including TRBV6-2 and TRBV6-3, so those segments were excluded. A later genetic analysis associated a missense DCLRE1C variant with V-gene and J-gene trimming of TCR beta chains, and an independent cohort replicated the association. A later analysis found that most CMV-associated TCR beta chains appeared HLA-restricted, with HLA associations seemingly driven largely by CMV exposure. Most TCR sequences were seen in very few donors, while some public TCRs were found in many individuals. Assigning TCR associations to individual alleles was difficult when HLA alleles, especially DR and DQ, strongly co-occurred. Cytomegalovirus status was reported to be diagnosed by the classifier with high specificity and sensitivity in both the original and validation cohorts. Some 15 rarely observed V segments, including chromosome 9 orphons, were excluded from the earlier analysis of about 610 of the donors because counts were too low. A further reported finding was that TCR beta sequences accurately predicted the HLA-A and HLA-B alleles for most subjects in the first cohort. In an earlier analysis of approximately 600 of the donors, most TCR beta V segments were observed in productive rearrangements about 87% or about 30% of the time, broadly matching IMGT annotations. A cluster of highly shared sequence variants was judged likely to represent a technical artifact of the sequencing pipeline. In a later analysis, several top co-occurrence clusters were reported to appear linked to parvovirus B19, influenza, CMV and Epstein-Barr virus. According to a later genetic analysis, donors in an Asian-associated ancestry cluster had fewer N-insertions in productive TCRs than the approximately 650-donor mean. Specific HLA alleles were associated with over 15,000 TCR beta sequences at a false discovery rate of 0.05 in a later analysis. It was suggested by the authors that the approach could potentially be generalized to other disease states and immunological phenotypes. Correlated functional status among segregating V segments might be attributable to linkage disequilibrium, but an unknown experimental factor could not be ruled out. A later analysis found that HLA-associated TCR beta chains were more clonally expanded and had lower generation probabilities than equally common non-associated chains.

The cohort comprised fewer than 700 healthy bone marrow donors. At the time of sampling, all cohort members were nominally healthy, though unrecorded immune exposures were likely present. The donor was CMV seronegative and was included in the group of 352 seronegative cohort members. Every donor gave a peripheral blood sample, and the peripheral blood mononuclear cells from that sample were used for TCR beta sequencing. The Qiagen DNeasy Blood Extraction Kit was used to extract genomic DNA from the blood cell samples. Libraries were made using the immunoSEQ multiplex PCR assay. The multiplex PCR relied on a mix of 60 forward primers for TCR Vbeta segments and 13 reverse primers for TCR Jbeta segments. The CDR3 region of rearranged TCR beta genes was amplified from genomic DNA with a multiplex PCR assay. The Illumina HiSeq System was used to sequence the amplified TCR beta libraries as 87-base-pair reads. The paper's data handling went like this. A later analysis tallied approximately 87 million unique TCR beta chains across the approximately 670 repertoires, and some 12 million of those chains were shared by two or more donors. To remove PCR and sequencing errors, raw reads were error-corrected and collapsed into unique sequences using a nearest-neighbor algorithm that merged closely related sequences. CDR3 sequences were aligned to IMGT reference sequences to assign V, D and J gene segments. For a sequence to be retained, a match of at least six nucleotides to both a V gene segment and a J gene segment was required. A rearrangement counted as productive if the CDR3 had no stop codons and remained in frame with V and J, and every other rearrangement counted as non-productive. CDR3 was defined according to IMGT convention as the region running from the second conserved V-encoded cysteine to the conserved J-encoded phenylalanine. Sequences without an unambiguous match to a single V gene segment were excluded from the earlier analysis of a few hundred of the donors. In an earlier analysis of a few hundred of the donors, V segments were called functional above 56.7% productive rearrangements and were called segregating when the between-donor standard deviation exceeded 5%. A statistical classification framework was built for diagnosing cytomegalovirus status from the catalog of TCR beta chain sequences. In a later analysis, V and J genes were assigned by comparing TCR nucleotide sequences against IMGT/GENE-DB human TR gene sequences. In a later analysis, CDR3 sequences and most-parsimonious VDJ recombination scenarios were assigned using the TCRdist pipeline. In a later analysis, each TCR beta chain was defined by its CDR3 amino acid sequence together with its V-gene family, and reads lacking a unique V-gene family were excluded. A later analysis removed several hundred highly shared, low-generation-probability nucleotide sequences to deal with suspected cross-contamination and a sequencing artifact. For each public chain, a later analysis derived a clonal expansion index from normalized ranks of inferred template counts within each repertoire. A later analysis computed generation probabilities with a VDJ recombination model fitted to out-of-frame rearrangements, and checked the results against IGoR. In a later analysis, hypergeometric tests were used to score TCR-TCR, TCR-HLA and TCR-CMV co-occurrence, with a repertoire-size bias correction applied to TCR pairs. False discovery rates were estimated in a later analysis by permuting HLA or CMV assignments 20 times. In a later analysis, co-occurring TCRs were grouped with DBSCAN, and TCRdist sequence similarity was added when clustering was performed within HLA-allele-positive subsets. For co-occurrence clustering, repertoires with fewer than 30,000 or more than 120,000 public chains were excluded, along with a handful of repertoires with anomalous nucleotide sharing. TCRdb carries this immuneACCESS record with in-frame sequences only. Its versions omit some clonotypes, under half of them owing to an unresolved V gene in the studies checked, with the rest unexplained. D and trimming were read from the DNA, whereas the V and J calls and clone size are those reported in that table. This sample holds some 160,000 clones; roughly 83% were observed only once. The ten biggest clones cover 1.5% of the sample.

Sequences were obtained from PBMCs. The TCR was taken from a woman between 18 and 29 years old in good health and CMV-seronegative. The rearrangement combines TRBV27 with TRBJ2-6, and TRBD1 aligns with 9 junction nucleotides. This receptor carries the CDR3 CASSPPGQGISGANVLTF. The DNA reads as follows: TGTGCCAGCAGTCCCCCGGGACAGGGAATTTCTGGGGCCAACGTCCTGACTTTC.